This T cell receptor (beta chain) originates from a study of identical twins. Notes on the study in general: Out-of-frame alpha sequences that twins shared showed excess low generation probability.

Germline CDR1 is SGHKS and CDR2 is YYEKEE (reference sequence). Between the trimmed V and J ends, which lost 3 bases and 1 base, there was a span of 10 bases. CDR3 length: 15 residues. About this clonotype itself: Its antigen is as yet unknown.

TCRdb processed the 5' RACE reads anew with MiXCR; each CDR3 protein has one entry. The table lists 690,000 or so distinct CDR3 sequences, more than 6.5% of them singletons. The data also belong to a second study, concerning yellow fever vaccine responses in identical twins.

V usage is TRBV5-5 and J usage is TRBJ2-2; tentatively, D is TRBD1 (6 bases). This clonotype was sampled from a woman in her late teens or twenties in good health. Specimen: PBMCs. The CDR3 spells CASSYRTENTGELFF. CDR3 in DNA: TGTGCCAGCAGCTATAGGACAGAGAACACCGGGGAGCTGTTTTTT.